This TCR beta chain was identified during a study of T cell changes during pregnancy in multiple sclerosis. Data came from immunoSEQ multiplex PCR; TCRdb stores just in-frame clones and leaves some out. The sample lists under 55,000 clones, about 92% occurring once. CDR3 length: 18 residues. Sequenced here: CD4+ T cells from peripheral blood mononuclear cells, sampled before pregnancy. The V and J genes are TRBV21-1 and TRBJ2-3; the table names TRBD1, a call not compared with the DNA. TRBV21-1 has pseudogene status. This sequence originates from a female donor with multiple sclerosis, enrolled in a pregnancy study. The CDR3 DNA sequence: TGTGCCAGCAGCAAAGAAGTAGGGGTCTCGGCGAGCACAGATACGCAGTATTTT. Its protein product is CASSKEVGVSASTDTQYF.